The 9 T cell receptor beta chains listed next were all sequenced from one sample in a study of blood T cell repertoires in COVID-19. Repertoires were generated with immunoSEQ multiplex PCR, while TCRdb's copy carries only in-frame clones and drops some. The table lists 400,000 to 450,000 clones, approximately 88% of them singletons. Sequences were obtained from peripheral blood. Receptors originate from a woman between 45 and 65 years old with COVID-19, enrolled during active disease.

This rearrangement joins TRBV19 to TRBJ1-4, with D possibly matching TRBD1 (6 bases). Germline CDR1 LNHDA, CDR2 SQIVND (reference sequence). Deletions cut 5 bases from V and 0 bases from J, with 10 bases between. This CDR3 spans 15 amino acids. The CDR3 sequence: CASSLGGATNEKLFF. CDR3 nucleotide sequence: TGTGCCAGTAGTTTAGGGGGGGCAACTAATGAAAAACTGTTTTTT.

V is TRBV28 and J is TRBJ1-4, with D tentatively TRBD1 (6 bases). Trimming took off 6 bases at V and 2 bases at J, with 16 bases between the two ends. Germline CDR1 and CDR2: MDHEN and SYDVKM. CDR3 length equals 16 residues. Here the CDR3 reads CASRRTDVVTNEKLFF. As DNA, the CDR3 is TGTGCCAGCAGGAGGACAGACGTAGTGACTAATGAAAAACTGTTTTTT.

This clone was found a few times. The chain has TRBV19 and TRBJ2-1; tentatively, D is TRBD1 (8 bases). Trimming removed 5 bases from V and 8 bases from J, with 16 bases in between. The CDR3 contains 14 residues. Germline values: CDR1 LNHDA, CDR2 SQIVND (reference sequence). The CDR3 protein is CASSGRGDRYEQFF. CDR3 nucleotide sequence: TGTGCCAGTAGTGGGAGGGGGGACAGGTATGAGCAGTTCTTC.

This clone was picked up one time. The gene calls are TRBV7-2 and TRBJ1-1; weak D call: TRBD1 (5 bases). Trimming took off 1 base at V and 7 bases at J, with 16 bases between the two ends. The V gene's germline CDR1 is SGHTA and CDR2 FQGNSA. The length of the CDR3 is 15 residues. The CDR3 loop is CASSLVAGQGLEAFF. CDR3 DNA sequence: TGTGCCAGCAGCTTAGTGGCAGGTCAGGGCCTTGAAGCTTTCTTT.

In this sample, this clone turned up once. This rearrangement joins TRBV13 to TRBJ1-2; D is unresolved. V was shortened by 0 bases and J by 6 bases, with 11 bases between the two germline ends. Germline CDR1 and CDR2: PRHDT and FYEKMQ (reference sequence). This CDR3 is 14 amino acids long. The CDR3 sequence is CASSLGGTDNGYTF. CDR3 nucleotide sequence: TGTGCCAGCAGCTTAGGCGGAACTGACAATGGCTACACCTTC.

This chain connects TRBV11-2 to TRBJ2-6; 7 nucleotides match TRBD2. The CDR3 sequence is 17 residues long. V lost 5 bases, J lost 1 base, and 8 bases stayed unmatched. CDR1 is SGHAT, CDR2 FQNNGV, per germline. This CDR3 reads CASSPHLGGSGANVLTF. The CDR3 DNA reads as TGTGCCAGCAGCCCTCACCTGGGGGGGTCTGGGGCCAACGTCCTGACTTTC.

The J gene is TRBJ1-1, the V gene TRBV29-1; D is unclear. CDR3 size: 13 residues. The germline V gene has CDR1 SQVTM and CDR2 ANQGSEA. The CDR3 loop is CSASNEARIEAFF. For the CDR3, the DNA is TGCAGTGCGAGCAATGAGGCGCGAATTGAAGCTTTCTTT.

The rearrangement joins TRBV10-3 to TRBJ1-6; D is possibly TRBD1 (5 bases). The V end lost 7 bases, the J end lost 4 bases, and 11 bases lay between the germline ends. This CDR3 contains 14 residues. The V gene's germline CDR1 is ENHRY and CDR2 SYGVKD. The CDR3 loop is CAITPDIYNSPLHF. Here the CDR3 DNA reads TGTGCCATCACCCCGGACATTTATAATTCACCCCTCCACTTT.

The chain has TRBV5-1 and TRBJ1-1; weak D call: TRBD1 (6 bases). Germline V CDR1 and CDR2: SGHRS, YFSETQ. The V end was cut by 2 bases, the J end by 1 base, with 12 bases between. The CDR3 totals 15 residues. CDR3 loop: CASSLDGRGNTEAFF. CDR3 nucleotide sequence: TGCGCCAGCAGCTTAGATGGCAGGGGGAACACTGAAGCTTTCTTT.